Listed below are T cell receptor beta chains from one sample, sequenced in a study of blood T cell repertoires in COVID-19. Sequencing was performed with immunoSEQ multiplex PCR; in TCRdb, only in-frame clones are kept and a portion is missing. The sample contains about 270,000 clones, 81% of which appear only once. Sequencing was carried out using peripheral blood. The source of these receptors is a woman aged 55-70 years with active or convalescent COVID-19. CDR3s include the opening cysteine and the closing phenylalanine or tryptophan. D genes are given only for firm matches. Clone size, where shown, is once, few, many, or a class for clones that have expanded.

V gene	clone size	D gene	J gene	CDR3 protein	CDR3 DNA
TRBV27	-	-	TRBJ1-1	CASSLSRSTQAFF	TGTGCCAGCAGTTTATCGCGGTCCACTCAAGCTTTCTTT
TRBV3-1/TRBV3-2	-	TRBD2	TRBJ2-5	CASSPPRGGGETQYF	TGTGCCAGCAGCCCCCCACGGGGGGGCGGGGAGACCCAGTACTTC
TRBV15	-	TRBD2	TRBJ2-1	CATSRVAGVYNEQFF	TGTGCCACCAGCAGAGTAGCGGGGGTTTACAATGAGCAGTTCTTC
TRBV3-1/TRBV3-2	-	TRBD2	TRBJ2-7	CASSPRLAEGYEQYF	TGTGCCAGCAGCCCGAGGCTAGCGGAGGGCTACGAGCAGTACTTC
TRBV27	-	-	TRBJ1-2	CASSVGRGQGYGYTF	TGTGCCAGCAGTGTTGGGAGAGGCCAAGGCTATGGCTACACCTTC
TRBV7-3	-	TRBD1	TRBJ1-1	CASSLKGGADTEAFF	TGTGCCAGCAGCTTAAAAGGGGGCGCGGACACTGAAGCTTTCTTT
TRBV2	-	TRBD1	TRBJ2-2	CASSGDSKTGELFF	TGTGCCAGCAGTGGGGACAGCAAAACCGGGGAGCTGTTTTTT
TRBV6-5	-	TRBD1	TRBJ2-7	CASSYRGQGTYEQYF	TGTGCCAGCAGTTATAGGGGACAGGGAACCTACGAGCAGTACTTC
TRBV5-5	-	-	TRBJ1-4	CASSPRRGRTGNEKLFF	TGTGCCAGCAGCCCGCGGCGGGGCAGGACTGGGAATGAAAAACTGTTTTTT
TRBV18	once	-	TRBJ2-3	CASSNGLSTDTQYF	TGTGCCAGCTCCAACGGACTTAGCACAGATACGCAGTATTTT